These 16 T cell receptor beta chains were all obtained from the same sample, sequenced in a study of cytomegalovirus exposure and HLA in healthy donors. PCR primers comprised 60 Vbeta and 13 Jbeta primers. Method: immunoSEQ multiplex PCR; TCRdb's copy keeps in-frame clones and lacks some. Among roughly 180,000 clones listed, around 80% were seen once. Input material: PBMCs. The source is a girl between 2 and 10 years old in good health and CMV-seropositive.

The rearrangement uses TRBV21-1 and TRBJ2-7; TRBD1 is the table's D call, not checked against the DNA. TRBV21-1 constitutes a pseudogene. This CDR3 is built from 16 residues. For the CDR3, the DNA is TGTGCCAGCAGCACACCGGGACAGGGTGTTCGGGACGAGCAGTACTTC. This gives the protein CASSTPGQGVRDEQYF.

The chain carries TRBV5-4 and TRBJ2-7; D may be TRBD2 (6 bases). The V gene's germline CDR1 is SGHNT and CDR2 YYREEE (reference sequence). The CDR3 extends over 15 amino acids. The V end was cut by 4 bases, the J end by 0 bases, with 14 bases between. The CDR3 reads CASSPGGGSSYEQYF. CDR3 DNA sequence: TGTGCCAGCAGCCCGGGTGGGGGGAGCTCCTACGAGCAGTACTTC.

The chain uses TRBV5-4 and TRBJ1-5; TRBD1 might be the D (6 bases). The germline V gene has CDR1 SGHNT and CDR2 YYREEE (reference sequence). The CDR3 has 16 amino acids. V was clipped by 0 bases and J by 1 base, with 11 bases between them. CDR3 in amino acids: CASSLGGGQSNQPQHF. The CDR3 DNA reads as TGTGCCAGCAGCTTGGGGGGGGGCCAAAGCAATCAGCCCCAGCATTTT.

V usage is TRBV30 and J usage is TRBJ2-5; 10 bases fit TRBD2. The CDR3 has 15 residues. Per the germline V gene, CDR1 is GTSNPN and CDR2 is SVGIG (reference sequence). V shed 0 bases and J 5 bases; nucleotides not matched to a gene: 6. CDR3 residues: CAWSVASGSKETQYF. DNA for the CDR3: TGTGCCTGGAGTGTAGCTAGCGGGAGTAAGGAGACCCAGTACTTC.

On this clone: One end of the junction fails to match germline, which may point to a read error. Here the CDR3 DNA reads TGTTCCAGCAGCGAACCCAGGGGAGGGCAGAATGAAAAACTGTTTTTT. Its protein is CSSSEPRGGQNEKLFF. V and J are TRBV7-9 and TRBJ1-4, with TRBD1 as a possible D gene (6 bases). This CDR3 is 16 amino acids long. Germline values: CDR1 SEHNR, CDR2 FQNEAQ (reference sequence).

The table lists this clone with a few counts. The V and J genes are TRBV6-5 and TRBJ2-7; 11 bases are a match to TRBD2. J was trimmed by 5 bases and V by 4 bases; bases with no gene match: 10. The length of the CDR3 is 16 residues. The V gene's germline CDR1 is MNHEY and CDR2 SVGAGI. CDR3 amino acids: CASSSEPSGGKNEQYF. CDR3 DNA sequence: TGTGCCAGCAGTTCCGAACCTAGCGGGGGGAAGAACGAGCAGTACTTC.

The rearrangement links TRBV19 to TRBJ2-5; perhaps TRBD1 as D (5 bases). Germline loops: CDR1 LNHDA, CDR2 SQIVND (reference sequence). The CDR3 sequence is 14 residues long. V dropped 5 bases and J dropped 1 base, with 11 bases sitting between them. CDR3 DNA sequence: TGTGCCAGTAGTTTGGGGCCCCTCCAAGAGACCCAGTACTTC. Encoded protein: CASSLGPLQETQYF.

CDR3 sequence: CASSEGQGLSGANVLTF. The CDR3, as DNA: TGTGCCAGCAGTGAAGGACAGGGTTTATCTGGGGCCAACGTCCTGACTTTC. This sequence joins TRBV2 and TRBJ2-6, with TRBD1 identical over 7 bases. From germline, CDR1 is SNHLY and CDR2 FYNNEI. The CDR3 totals 17 residues. V dropped 1 base and J dropped 1; count of bases not matched to a gene: 4.

The J gene is TRBJ2-3, the V gene TRBV7-9; 9 nucleotides agree with TRBD2. The junction had 8 bases not matched to a gene; V was cut back by 1 base and J by 6 bases. CDR1 is SEHNR and CDR2 is FQNEAQ in the germline V gene (reference sequence). This CDR3 comprises 16 residues. CDR3 DNA: TGTGCCAGCAGCTTAGGAGGTAGCGGGAGTCGGGATACGCAGTATTTT. This gives the protein CASSLGGSGSRDTQYF.

This clone was seen just once. The rearrangement links TRBV6-4 to TRBJ2-7, with D maybe TRBD1 (6 bases). The CDR3 is 13 amino acids. Trimming stripped 4 bases from V and 3 bases from J, with 10 bases between. Per germline, CDR1 MRHNA and CDR2 SNTAGT. The chain's CDR3 is CASSAQTGYEQYF. In DNA, the CDR3 is TGTGCCAGCAGTGCCCAGACAGGCTACGAGCAGTACTTC.

The rearrangement uses TRBV12-5 and TRBJ2-1; 7 bases map to TRBD2. The CDR3 consists of 17 residues. The ends lost 1 base at V and 7 bases at J; junction bases unmatched: 13. Germline-derived CDR1 and CDR2 are LGHNT and FRNRAP. As DNA, the CDR3 is TGTGCTAGTGGTTTGGCCCTAGCGGCTAATTTACGAAATGAGCAGTTCTTC. As protein: CASGLALAANLRNEQFF.

The chain couples TRBV2 to TRBJ2-4, with 13 bases matching TRBD2. The CDR3 consists of 14 residues. Germline V gives CDR1 SNHLY, CDR2 FYNNEI. J was trimmed by 6 bases and V by 6 bases; bases with no gene match: 2. The CDR3 bases are TGTGCCAGCAGACTAGCGGGGGGGGGAAACATTCAGTACTTC. Translating gives CASRLAGGGNIQYF.

The chain recombines TRBV7-9 with TRBJ2-1, with TRBD1 matching over 11 bases. The V gene's germline CDR1 is SEHNR and CDR2 FQNEAQ (reference sequence). The CDR3 is 18 amino acids. J lost 2 bases, V lost 1 base, and 7 bases had no gene match. CDR3 coding DNA: TGTGCCAGCAGCTTAGAAGGTTCGGGACAGGGGGCCTACAATGAGCAGTTCTTC. Protein: CASSLEGSGQGAYNEQFF.

The rearrangement links TRBV29-1 to TRBJ2-7; 13 bases are shared with TRBD2. Germline V gene sequence: CDR1 SQVTM, CDR2 ANQGSEA. V lost 4 bases, J lost 3 bases, and 12 bases stayed unmatched. The CDR3 has 17 residues. The CDR3 DNA follows: TGCAGCGTTGCGTTCTCCGGGACTAGCGGGGAGAACTACGAGCAGTACTTC. This sequence encodes CSVAFSGTSGENYEQYF.

The chain is built from TRBV7-9 and TRBJ1-3; 9 positions match TRBD1. The trim removed 4 bases at V and 5 bases at J, leaving 3 bases unmatched. Germline-derived CDR1 and CDR2 are SEHNR and FQNEAQ (reference sequence). CDR3 length: 14 amino acids. Here the CDR3 reads CASSSQGARNTIYF. The CDR3 DNA reads TGTGCCAGCAGCTCACAGGGGGCTCGAAACACCATATATTTT.

In this sample, this clone turned up a few times. The genes are TRBV5-4 and TRBJ2-7; perhaps TRBD1 as D (5 bases). This CDR3 is built from 15 residues. Germline V gene sequence: CDR1 SGHNT, CDR2 YYREEE (reference sequence). The germline V and J ends were trimmed by 0 bases and 4 bases, with 14 bases remaining between them. CDR3 DNA: TGTGCCAGCAGCTTGGCCAGTGGACAAACGTACGAGCAGTACTTC. Its protein product is CASSLASGQTYEQYF.